The 30 T cell receptor beta chains given below trace back to one sample, sequenced in a study of long-term antiretroviral therapy in people with HIV. Sequencing relied on immunoSEQ assay v3.0, run at survey level. Here immunoSEQ multiplex PCR was the method, and the copy in TCRdb shows in-frame clones only, minus some. The sample consists of some 10,000 clones, roughly 90% of them appearing once. Sequenced here: unsorted PBMCs, sampled 0.2 years before starting antiretroviral therapy. These receptors were taken from a woman between 40 and 55 years old with HIV.

The gene calls are TRBV7-9 and TRBJ2-7; tentative D call: TRBD2 (5 bases). This CDR3 contains 14 residues. CDR1 is SEHNR and CDR2 is FQNEAQ in the germline V gene (reference sequence). V lost 8 bases to trimming and J lost 6 bases, with 20 bases between them. DNA of the CDR3: TGTGCCAGCCGCGCCCGGTCGAACGAGGGCGAGCAGTACTTC. Translation gives CASRARSNEGEQYF.

This clone is medium-sized (0.01 to 0.1%). The chain couples TRBV13 to TRBJ2-1; 7 bases map to TRBD1. Germline V gene sequence: CDR1 PRHDT, CDR2 FYEKMQ (reference sequence). The CDR3 is 18 amino acids. J lost 6 bases, V lost 5 bases, and 19 bases had no gene match. CDR3 amino acids: CASSIVTGAGGMGNEQFF. DNA of the CDR3: TGTGCCAGCAGCATAGTTACAGGGGCGGGTGGCATGGGCAATGAGCAGTTCTTC. The full variable domain, its missing parts supplied by reference TRBV13 and TRBJ2-1, is AAGVIQSPRHLIKEKRETATLKCYPIPRHDTVYWYQQGPGQDPQFLISFYEKMQSDKGSIPDRFSAQQFSDYHSELNMSSLELGDSALYFCASSIVTGAGGMGNEQFFGPGTRLTVL.

The chain uses TRBV6-5 and TRBJ2-7; TRBD1 matches 7 bases. The CDR3 sequence is 15 residues long. The junction had 8 bases not matched to a gene; V was cut back by 2 bases and J by 4 bases. The germline V gene encodes CDR1 MNHEY and CDR2 SVGAGI. CDR3 protein: CASSYTPTGKYEQYF. CDR3 in DNA: TGTGCCAGCAGTTACACCCCGACAGGGAAGTACGAGCAGTACTTC.

The J gene is TRBJ1-1, the V gene TRBV5-8; 7 nucleotides align to TRBD1. The length of the CDR3 is 15 residues. CDR1 is SGHTS and CDR2 is YDEGEE in the germline V gene. V shed 0 bases, J shed 1 base, and the junction held 3 bases outside the gene matches. This CDR3 reads CASSLGGTENTEAFF. DNA of the CDR3: TGTGCCAGCAGCTTGGGGGGGACAGAGAACACTGAAGCTTTCTTT.

V and J are TRBV19 and TRBJ1-2; 7 bases map to TRBD1. Germline V gene lookup returns CDR1 LNHDA and CDR2 SQIVND (reference sequence). After removal of 5 bases from V and 4 bases from J, the junction contained 4 bases not matched to a gene. The CDR3 length is 13 residues. The CDR3 nucleotides are TGTGCCAGTAGTTTCGACAGGGCCTATGGCTACACCTTC. Its translation is CASSFDRAYGYTF.

The genes are TRBV7-6 and TRBJ2-2; D is unresolved. Germline V CDR1 and CDR2: SGHVS, FNYEAQ. V was trimmed by 2 bases and J by 2 bases, leaving 3 bases between them. The CDR3 covers 13 residues. The CDR3: CASSLSNTGELFF. The CDR3 DNA is TGTGCCAGCAGCTTATCCAACACCGGGGAGCTGTTTTTT.

This chain connects TRBV29-1 to TRBJ1-4; 10 bases align to TRBD1. The CDR3 extends over 18 amino acids. The trim removed 6 bases at V and 3 bases at J, leaving 16 bases unmatched. Germline V gene data show CDR1 as SQVTM and CDR2 as ANQGSEA. CDR3 sequence: CSVTVTGGASWANEKLFF. For the CDR3, the DNA is TGCAGCGTGACGGTGACAGGGGGCGCGTCTTGGGCTAATGAAAAACTGTTTTTT.

A single count supports this clone. The V call is TRBV28, the J call TRBJ2-7; D remains ambiguous. The CDR3 consists of 12 residues. Trimming took 3 bases from V and 4 from J, leaving 7 bases between them. The germline V gene encodes CDR1 MDHEN and CDR2 SYDVKM. The CDR3 DNA sequence: TGTGCCAGCAGTTTTAACGGTTACGAGCAGTACTTC. Translation: CASSFNGYEQYF.

This clone was seen more than once but under ten times. CDR3 loop: CASSQGQGFSEQYF. CDR3 DNA sequence: TGTGCCAGCAGCCAAGGACAGGGCTTTTCGGAGCAGTACTTC. The V gene is TRBV14, the J gene TRBJ2-7; 7 nucleotides match TRBD1. The CDR3 has 14 residues. Trimming removed 1 base from V and 7 bases from J; junction bases left unmatched: 7. Germline V gene data show CDR1 as SGHDN and CDR2 as FVKESK. Full variable domain (rest looked up from reference TRBV14 and TRBJ2-7): EAGVTQFPSHSVIEKGQTVTLRCDPISGHDNLYWYRRVMGKEIKFLLHFVKESKQDESGMPNNRFLAERTGGTYSTLKVQPAELEDSGVYFCASSQGQGFSEQYFGPGTRLTVT.

The chain is built from TRBV27 and TRBJ2-3; 7 bases match TRBD2. Germline V lookup: CDR1 MNHEY, CDR2 SMNVEV (reference sequence). The CDR3 covers 15 residues. Germline trimming cut 9 bases from V and 2 bases from J; bases unmatched to any gene: 11. CDR3 in DNA: TGTGCCAGTGGGTCCGGGGGGACTCTCACAGATACGCAGTATTTT. Amino acids: CASGSGGTLTDTQYF.

This rearrangement joins TRBV5-1 to TRBJ1-5; D is uncertain. CDR3 length: 15 amino acids. V was trimmed by 0 bases and J by 6 bases, leaving 13 bases between them. CDR1 and CDR2 (germline): SGHRS, YFSETQ. In nucleotides, the CDR3 is TGCGCCAGCAGCTTGGGGCAGGCAATAGGTCAGCCCCAGCATTTT. It yields the protein CASSLGQAIGQPQHF.

The chain carries TRBV27 and TRBJ1-5; D ambiguous. V was trimmed by 0 bases and J by 1 base, leaving 10 bases between them. The CDR3 consists of 16 residues. CDR1 is MNHEY and CDR2 is SMNVEV in the germline V gene (reference sequence). The CDR3 is CASSLSSGGSNQPQHF. DNA for the CDR3: TGTGCCAGCAGTTTATCGAGTGGAGGGAGCAATCAGCCCCAGCATTTT.

The V gene is TRBV5-5, the J gene TRBJ1-3; no reliable D call. V was trimmed by 4 bases and J by 0 bases, leaving 8 bases between them. This CDR3 is 14 amino acids long. Germline V gene sequence: CDR1 SGHKS, CDR2 YYEKEE (reference sequence). The CDR3 DNA follows: TGTGCCAGCAGCGTGCAGATCTCTGGAAACACCATATATTTT. It yields the protein CASSVQISGNTIYF.

This clone was detected only a few times. This chain uses TRBV30 with TRBJ1-5; 8 nucleotides agree with TRBD1. There are 13 residues in the CDR3. With V trimmed by 3 bases and J by 3 bases, 1 base remained unmatched. Germline V gives CDR1 GTSNPN, CDR2 SVGIG (reference sequence). CDR3 protein: CAWRGQANQPQHF. The DNA for the CDR3 is TGTGCCTGGAGGGGACAGGCCAATCAGCCCCAGCATTTT.

CDR3 amino acids: CAWSAVGDTQYF. The CDR3, as DNA: TGTGCCTGGAGTGCGGTGGGAGATACGCAGTATTTT. This chain links TRBV30 with TRBJ2-3, with D unclear. The CDR3 has 12 residues. The germline V gene has CDR1 GTSNPN and CDR2 SVGIG (reference sequence). The V end was cut by 1 base, the J end by 5 bases, with 7 bases between.

The genes are TRBV10-1 and TRBJ2-6; D tentatively reads TRBD1 or TRBD2 (5 bases each). Germline V CDR1 and CDR2: WNHNN, SYGVQD (reference sequence). This CDR3 is 19 amino acids long. V dropped 5 bases and J dropped 1 base, with 21 bases sitting between them. CDR3: CASSSGPGRDGSGANVLTF. The CDR3 coding sequence is TGCGCCAGCAGTTCGGGGCCCGGAAGGGACGGTTCTGGGGCCAACGTCCTGACTTTC.

The chain joins TRBV7-2 to TRBJ2-1, with 9 bases identical to TRBD2. The CDR3 is 17 amino acids. Per germline, CDR1 SGHTA and CDR2 FQGNSA. Trimming cost V 4 bases and J 8 bases; bases outside gene matches: 15. The CDR3 region has the DNA TGTGCCAGCAGCTCGACAGACACTAGCGGGTGGTGGGATGAGCAGTTCTTC. Protein product: CASSSTDTSGWWDEQFF.

V is TRBV25-1 and J is TRBJ2-3; D call uncertain. The CDR3 contains 13 residues. Germline assignment: CDR1 MGHDK and CDR2 SYGVNS. Trimming took off 4 bases at V and 6 bases at J, with 11 bases between the two ends. The DNA of the CDR3 is TGTGCCAGCAGTGTACCCGGGCACGATACGCAGTATTTT. Its translation is CASSVPGHDTQYF.

The chain uses TRBV4-3 and TRBJ1-3, with TRBD1 as a possible D gene (5 bases). The ends were cut back, 0 bases at V and 0 bases at J, with 9 bases in the middle. Germline loops: CDR1 LGHNA, CDR2 YSLEER. The CDR3 spans 16 residues. For the CDR3, the DNA is TGCGCCAGCAGCCAAGATTGGGGGAGCTCTGGAAACACCATATATTTT. It yields the protein CASSQDWGSSGNTIYF.

This CDR3 reads CATSTRRQGRNEKLFF. DNA for the CDR3: TGTGCCACCAGCACCCGAAGACAGGGCCGTAATGAAAAACTGTTTTTT. The gene calls are TRBV15 and TRBJ1-4; TRBD1 matches 7 bases. The CDR3 totals 16 residues. Germline V gene data show CDR1 as LNHNV and CDR2 as YYDKDF (reference sequence). The J segment lost 4 bases and the V segment lost 4 bases, leaving 9 bases of the junction unmatched.

V is TRBV4-1 and J is TRBJ1-2, with TRBD1 identical over 11 bases. Looked up from germline, CDR1 is MGHRA and CDR2 is YSYEKL. The CDR3 totals 18 residues. Losses at the gene ends were 1 base for V and 5 bases for J; bases not matched to a gene: 12. The CDR3 spells CASSQGGTGGGRRYGYTF. The CDR3 DNA reads as TGCGCCAGCAGCCAAGGCGGGACAGGGGGAGGGAGGAGATATGGCTACACCTTC.

This sequence joins TRBV5-4 and TRBJ1-2; D is possibly TRBD1 (6 bases). This CDR3 is built from 16 residues. CDR1 SGHNT and CDR2 YYREEE come from the germline V gene (reference sequence). Trimming pared 1 base from V and 4 bases from J, leaving 17 bases between. Here the CDR3 DNA reads TGTGCCAGCAGCTTGTGGGGGCTCCCATGGAGCTATGGCTACACCTTC. Protein product: CASSLWGLPWSYGYTF.

The chain carries TRBV18 and TRBJ1-1, with 7 bases lining up with TRBD1. The CDR3 extends over 17 amino acids. CDR1 and CDR2 from the germline V gene are KGHSH and LQKENI. V gave up 5 bases and J gave up 0 bases; unmatched junction bases: 12. This CDR3 reads CASSYRTGSYMNTEAFF. For the CDR3, the DNA is TGTGCCAGCTCATACCGGACAGGCTCTTACATGAACACTGAAGCTTTCTTT.

The chain links TRBV5-4 to TRBJ2-7; TRBD1 matches 9 bases. The CDR3 has 14 residues. Looked up from germline, CDR1 is SGHNT and CDR2 is YYREEE (reference sequence). After removal of 2 bases from V and 5 bases from J, the junction contained 5 bases not matched to a gene. CDR3 DNA sequence: TGTGCCAGCAGCTTCCGGGACAGGGTCAACGAGCAGTACTTC. Its translation: CASSFRDRVNEQYF.

V gene TRBV4-1 combines with J gene TRBJ2-7, with TRBD1 as a possible D gene (6 bases). V was shortened by 5 bases and J by 0 bases, with 11 bases between the two germline ends. The germline V gene encodes CDR1 MGHRA and CDR2 YSYEKL. This CDR3 has 14 residues. The chain's CDR3 is CASSGTWPSYEQYF. The CDR3, as DNA: TGCGCCAGCAGCGGGACATGGCCCTCCTACGAGCAGTACTTC.

V usage is TRBV18 and J usage is TRBJ1-1, with 7 bases identical to TRBD1. This CDR3 is 13 amino acids long. Germline V gene data show CDR1 as KGHSH and CDR2 as LQKENI. V was pared by 10 bases and J by 0 bases, with 5 bases of the junction left unmatched. CDR3 in amino acids: CATHRGVNTEAFF. The CDR3 bases are TGTGCCACTCACAGGGGTGTGAACACTGAAGCTTTCTTT.

The rearrangement links TRBV29-1 to TRBJ1-1; D remains ambiguous. Germline CDR1 is SQVTM and CDR2 is ANQGSEA. V lost 7 bases to trimming and J lost 4 bases, with 13 bases between them. The CDR3 is 12 residues long. This chain's CDR3 is CSATNWGTEAFF. The CDR3, as DNA: TGCAGCGCCACTAATTGGGGCACTGAAGCTTTCTTT.

The chain employs TRBV7-2 and TRBJ2-3; 7 bases are shared with TRBD1. The germline V gene has CDR1 SGHTA and CDR2 FQGNSA. This CDR3 is 17 amino acids long. The trim removed 1 base at V and 0 bases at J, leaving 7 bases unmatched. The CDR3 nucleotides are TGTGCCAGCAGCTTAGGACAGGGCCCCTATAGCACAGATACGCAGTATTTT. This sequence encodes CASSLGQGPYSTDTQYF.

The chain carries TRBV5-4 and TRBJ1-5; D is uncertain. CDR3 length: 15 residues. CDR1 is SGHNT, CDR2 YYREEE, per germline (reference sequence). V lost 0 bases and J 7 bases, leaving 14 bases between the germline ends. The CDR3 here is CASSLGGTAGQPQHF. The DNA of the CDR3 is TGTGCCAGCAGCTTGGGAGGAACGGCGGGGCAGCCCCAGCATTTT. Together with reference TRBV5-4 and TRBJ1-5, the CDR3 gives the full variable domain: ETGVTQSPTHLIKTRGQQVTLRCSSQSGHNTVSWYQQALGQGPQFIFQYYREEENGRGNFPPRFSGLQFPNYSSELNVNALELDDSALYLCASSLGGTAGQPQHFGDGTRLSIL.

The CDR3: CASSLHKSSYNSPLHF. The CDR3 DNA follows: TGCGCCAGCAGCCTTCATAAGAGCTCCTATAATTCACCCCTCCACTTT. The chain is built from TRBV5-1 and TRBJ1-6; no clear D gene. The CDR3 consists of 16 residues. V lost 4 bases and J 0 bases, leaving 11 bases between the germline ends. Germline loops: CDR1 SGHRS, CDR2 YFSETQ.